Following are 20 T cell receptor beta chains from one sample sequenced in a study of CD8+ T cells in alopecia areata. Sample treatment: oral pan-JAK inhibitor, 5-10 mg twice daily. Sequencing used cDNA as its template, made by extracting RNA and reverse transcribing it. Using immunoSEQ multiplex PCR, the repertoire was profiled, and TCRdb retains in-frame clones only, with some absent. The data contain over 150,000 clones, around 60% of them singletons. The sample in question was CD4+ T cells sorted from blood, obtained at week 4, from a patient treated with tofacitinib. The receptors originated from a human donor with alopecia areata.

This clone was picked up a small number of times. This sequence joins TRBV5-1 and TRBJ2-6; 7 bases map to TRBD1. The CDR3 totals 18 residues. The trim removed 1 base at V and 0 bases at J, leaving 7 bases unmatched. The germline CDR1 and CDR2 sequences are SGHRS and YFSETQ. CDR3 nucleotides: TGCGCCAGCAGCTTGTGGGGACAGACTGACTCTGGGGCCAACGTCCTGACTTTC. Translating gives CASSLWGQTDSGANVLTF.

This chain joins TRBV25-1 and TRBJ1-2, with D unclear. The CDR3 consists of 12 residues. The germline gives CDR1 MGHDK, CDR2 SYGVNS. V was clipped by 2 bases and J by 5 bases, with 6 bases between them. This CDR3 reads CASSELGYGYTF. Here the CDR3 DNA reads TGTGCCAGCAGTGAACTTGGTTATGGCTACACCTTC.

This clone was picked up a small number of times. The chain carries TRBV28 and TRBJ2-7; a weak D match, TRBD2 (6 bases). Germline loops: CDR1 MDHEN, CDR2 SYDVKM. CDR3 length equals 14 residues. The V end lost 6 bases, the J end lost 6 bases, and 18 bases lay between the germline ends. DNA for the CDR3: TGTGCCAGCAGAATGGCGGGGTCCCCACCCGAGCAGTACTTC. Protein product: CASRMAGSPPEQYF.

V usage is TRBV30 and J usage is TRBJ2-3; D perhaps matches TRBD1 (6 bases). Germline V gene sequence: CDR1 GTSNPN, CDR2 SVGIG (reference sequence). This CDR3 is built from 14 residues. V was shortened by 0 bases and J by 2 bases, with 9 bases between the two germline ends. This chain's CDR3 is CAWSVGGVTDTQYF. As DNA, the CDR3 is TGTGCCTGGAGTGTAGGGGGAGTCACAGATACGCAGTATTTT.

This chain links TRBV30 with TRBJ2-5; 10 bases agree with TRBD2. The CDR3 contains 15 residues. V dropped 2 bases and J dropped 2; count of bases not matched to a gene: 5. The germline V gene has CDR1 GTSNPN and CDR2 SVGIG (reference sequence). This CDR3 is CAWSLGLARQETQYF. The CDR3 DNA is TGTGCCTGGAGTCTGGGACTAGCGAGACAAGAGACCCAGTACTTC. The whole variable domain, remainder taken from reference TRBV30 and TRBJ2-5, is SQTIHQWPATLVQPVGSPLSLECTVEGTSNPNLYWYRQAAGRGLQLLFYSVGIGQISSEVPQNLSASRPQDRQFILSSKKLLLSDSGFYLCAWSLGLARQETQYFGPGTRLLVL.

The CDR3 protein is CASSESGIAHNEQFF. In DNA, the CDR3 is TGTGCCAGCAGTGAATCAGGGATAGCCCACAATGAGCAGTTCTTC. The V and J genes are TRBV6-1 and TRBJ2-1, with D possibly matching TRBD1 (5 bases). V was shortened by 2 bases and J by 5 bases, with 13 bases between the two germline ends. Germline CDR1 reads MNHNS; CDR2 reads SASEGT. This CDR3 region has 15 residues.

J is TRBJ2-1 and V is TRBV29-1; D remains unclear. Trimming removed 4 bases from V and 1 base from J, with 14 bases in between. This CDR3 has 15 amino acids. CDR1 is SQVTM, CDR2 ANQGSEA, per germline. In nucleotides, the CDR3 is TGCAGCGTTGTTTCCTCGAGTGGTTCCTACAATGAGCAGTTCTTC. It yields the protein CSVVSSSGSYNEQFF.

The CDR3 DNA is TGCAGCGTTGAACAGGCCACAGATACGCAGTATTTT. This translates into CSVEQATDTQYF. The chain couples TRBV29-1 to TRBJ2-3; unclear D gene. Trimming removed 2 bases from V and 2 bases from J, with 5 bases in between. Germline CDR1 reads SQVTM; CDR2 reads ANQGSEA. The CDR3 consists of 12 residues.

In DNA form, the CDR3 reads TGTGCCAGCAGCCCCTCGGGCCCATATAGCAATCAGCCCCAGCATTTT. Protein product: CASSPSGPYSNQPQHF. V and J are TRBV7-2 and TRBJ1-5, with no clear D. The V end was cut by 5 bases, the J end by 0 bases, with 14 bases between. The CDR3 is made up of 16 amino acids. The germline gives CDR1 SGHTA, CDR2 FQGNSA. The variable domain in full, with the rest retrieved from reference TRBV7-2 and TRBJ1-5, is GAGVSQSPSNKVTEKGKDVELRCDPISGHTALYWYRQSLGQGLEFLIYFQGNSAPDKSGLPSDRFSAERTGGSVSTLTIQRTQQEDSAVYLCASSPSGPYSNQPQHFGDGTRLSIL.

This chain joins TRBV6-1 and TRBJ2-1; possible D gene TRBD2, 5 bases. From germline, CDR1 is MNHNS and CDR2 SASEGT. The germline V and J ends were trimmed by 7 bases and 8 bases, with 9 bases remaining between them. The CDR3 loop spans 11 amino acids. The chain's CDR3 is CASKLADEQFF. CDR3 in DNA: TGTGCCAGCAAGCTAGCCGATGAGCAGTTCTTC.

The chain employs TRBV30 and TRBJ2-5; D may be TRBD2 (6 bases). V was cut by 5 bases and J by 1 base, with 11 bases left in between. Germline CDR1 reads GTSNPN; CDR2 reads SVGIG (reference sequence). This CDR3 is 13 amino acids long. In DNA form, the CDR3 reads TGTGCCTGGTGTCGCGGGGCCCAAGAGACCCAGTACTTC. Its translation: CAWCRGAQETQYF.

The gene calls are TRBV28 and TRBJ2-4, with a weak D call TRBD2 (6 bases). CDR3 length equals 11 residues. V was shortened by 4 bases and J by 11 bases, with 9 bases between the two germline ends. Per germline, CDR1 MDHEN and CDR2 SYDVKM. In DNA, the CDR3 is TGTGCCAGCAGTTCTCGACTAGTTCAGTACTTC. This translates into CASSSRLVQYF.

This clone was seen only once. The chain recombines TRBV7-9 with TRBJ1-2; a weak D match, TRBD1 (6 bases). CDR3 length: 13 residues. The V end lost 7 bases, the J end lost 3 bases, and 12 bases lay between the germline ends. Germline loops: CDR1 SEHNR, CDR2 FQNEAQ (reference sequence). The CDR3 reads CASNGQPDYGYTF. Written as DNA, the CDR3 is TGTGCCAGCAACGGACAGCCCGACTATGGCTACACCTTC.

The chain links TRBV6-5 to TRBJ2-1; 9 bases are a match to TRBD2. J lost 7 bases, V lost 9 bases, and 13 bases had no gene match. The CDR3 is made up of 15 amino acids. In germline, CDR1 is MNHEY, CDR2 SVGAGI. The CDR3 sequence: CASVRLAGYGNEQFF. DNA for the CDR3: TGTGCCAGTGTTCGGCTAGCGGGATACGGGAATGAGCAGTTCTTC.

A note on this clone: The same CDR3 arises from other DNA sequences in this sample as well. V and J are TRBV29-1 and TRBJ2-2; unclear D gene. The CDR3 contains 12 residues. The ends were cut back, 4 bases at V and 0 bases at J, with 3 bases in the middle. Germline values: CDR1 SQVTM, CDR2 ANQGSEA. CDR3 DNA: TGCAGCGTTGGCCCGAACACCGGGGAGCTGTTTTTT. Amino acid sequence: CSVGPNTGELFF.

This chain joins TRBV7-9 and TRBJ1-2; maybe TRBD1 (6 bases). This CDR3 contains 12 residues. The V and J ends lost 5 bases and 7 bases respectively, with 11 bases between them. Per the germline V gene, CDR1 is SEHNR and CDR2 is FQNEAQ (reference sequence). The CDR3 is CASSPQGFGYTF. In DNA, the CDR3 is TGTGCCAGCAGCCCACAGGGATTTGGCTACACCTTC.

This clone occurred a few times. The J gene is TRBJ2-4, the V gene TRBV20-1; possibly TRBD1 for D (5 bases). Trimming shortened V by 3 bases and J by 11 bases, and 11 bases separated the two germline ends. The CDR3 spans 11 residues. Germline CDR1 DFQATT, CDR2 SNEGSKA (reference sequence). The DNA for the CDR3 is TGCAGTGCTAGTCCAGGGCCGGTTCAGTACTTC. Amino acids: CSASPGPVQYF.

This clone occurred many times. CDR3 loop: CASSPRVPNSYEQYF. As DNA, the CDR3 is TGTGCCAGCAGCCCCCGGGTCCCCAACTCCTACGAGCAGTACTTC. The genes are TRBV7-2 and TRBJ2-7; D not certain. Trimming left V 5 bases short and J 0 bases short, with 14 bases between. Germline CDR1 reads SGHTA; CDR2 reads FQGNSA. This CDR3 is built from 15 residues.

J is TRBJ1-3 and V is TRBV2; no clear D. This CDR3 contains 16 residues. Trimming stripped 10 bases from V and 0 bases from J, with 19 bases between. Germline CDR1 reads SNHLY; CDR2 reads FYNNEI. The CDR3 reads CATGRGSSVSGNTIYF. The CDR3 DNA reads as TGTGCCACTGGGCGGGGAAGTAGCGTCTCTGGAAACACCATATATTTT.

Written as DNA, the CDR3 is TGTGCCAGCAGCGTCGGACACACAACCGGGGAGCTGTTTTTT. Protein: CASSVGHTTGELFF. V and J are TRBV9 and TRBJ2-2; D might be TRBD1 (5 bases). Trimming left V 2 bases short and J 5 bases short, with 10 bases between. The CDR3 loop spans 14 amino acids. Germline CDR1 reads SGDLS; CDR2 reads YYNGEE.